The 14 T cell receptor beta chains presented below share a single source sample, sequenced in a study of blood T cell repertoires in COVID-19. Profiling relied on immunoSEQ multiplex PCR, and the TCRdb table lists in-frame clones only, not all of them. Among approximately 210,000 clones, about 82% were seen once, and the ten largest hold around 1%. The sequenced material came from peripheral blood. The source is a man aged 60-69 years with COVID-19, enrolled during active disease.

This sequence joins TRBV7-2 and TRBJ2-7; TRBD1 is a possible D gene (6 bases). Germline CDR1 SGHTA, CDR2 FQGNSA. Trimming removed 3 bases from V and 2 bases from J, with 11 bases in between. The CDR3 runs to 14 residues. The CDR3: CASSFDRYTYEQYF. The DNA for the CDR3 is TGTGCCAGCAGCTTCGACAGGTACACCTACGAGCAGTACTTC.

The rearrangement uses TRBV30 and TRBJ1-5; 7 bases are a match to TRBD1. V lost 5 bases, J lost 5 bases, and 6 bases stayed unmatched. Germline CDR1 is GTSNPN and CDR2 is SVGIG (reference sequence). The length of the CDR3 is 13 residues. The CDR3 sequence is CAWATGTHQPQHF. Written as DNA, the CDR3 is TGTGCCTGGGCGACAGGGACCCATCAGCCCCAGCATTTT.

Comments on this clone: The sample contains more than one DNA sequence encoding this CDR3. The rearrangement links TRBV27 to TRBJ2-7, with 9 positions matching TRBD1. The ends lost 6 bases at V and 6 bases at J; junction bases unmatched: 9. Germline V lookup: CDR1 MNHEY, CDR2 SMNVEV (reference sequence). The CDR3 sequence is 14 residues long. CDR3 coding DNA: TGTGCCAGCAGGCCACCGGGACAGGGAGCCGAGCAGTACTTC. The encoded protein is CASRPPGQGAEQYF.

This chain connects TRBV6-5 to TRBJ2-7; D is unresolved. Per germline, CDR1 MNHEY and CDR2 SVGAGI. This CDR3 is 10 amino acids long. V lost 8 bases to trimming and J lost 4 bases, with 6 bases between them. CDR3 nucleotides: TGTGCCAGCGGGCTATACGAGCAGTACTTC. Amino acid sequence: CASGLYEQYF.

The gene calls are TRBV30 and TRBJ2-4; D remains unclear. Trimming left V 6 bases short and J 1 base short, with 16 bases between. Germline lookup yields CDR1 GTSNPN and CDR2 SVGIG (reference sequence). The CDR3 covers 15 residues. The CDR3 loop is CACAVASLAKNIQYF. DNA for the CDR3: TGTGCCTGCGCAGTAGCCTCTCTGGCCAAAAACATTCAGTACTTC.

DNA of the CDR3: TGTGCCAGCAGTGAAGTAAGCCCGGCAGATACGCAGTATTTT. Translating it yields CASSEVSPADTQYF. The chain links TRBV6-1 to TRBJ2-3; D call uncertain. Trimming removed 1 base at V and 4 bases at J, with 9 bases between. From germline, CDR1 is MNHNS and CDR2 SASEGT. The CDR3 runs 14 residues.

V is TRBV6-2 or TRBV6-3 and J is TRBJ1-1; D remains ambiguous. The CDR3 covers 11 residues. The V gene lost 4 bases and the J gene lost 2 bases, with 2 bases spanning the gap. Germline V gene sequence: CDR1 MNHEY, CDR2 SVGEGT. The CDR3 is CASSSNTEAFF. The CDR3 DNA reads TGTGCCAGCAGTTCAAACACTGAAGCTTTCTTT.

The chain couples TRBV10-2 to TRBJ1-6; a possible D gene is TRBD1 (5 bases). The germline gives CDR1 WSHSY, CDR2 SAAADI. With 2 bases removed from V and 7 bases from J, the gap between germline ends came to 9 bases. This CDR3 spans 14 amino acids. CDR3 amino acids: CASSEGQGNSPLHF. The CDR3 DNA is TGCGCCAGCAGTGAGGGGCAGGGCAATTCACCCCTCCACTTT.

This rearrangement joins TRBV30 to TRBJ1-4; D gene unclear. The CDR3 contains 14 residues. Germline V gives CDR1 GTSNPN, CDR2 SVGIG (reference sequence). V was cut by 2 bases and J by 4 bases, with 11 bases left in between. The CDR3 spells CAWSSGRVNEKLFF. The DNA for the CDR3 is TGTGCCTGGAGTTCGGGAAGGGTTAATGAAAAACTGTTTTTT.

This clone was recorded once. The chain carries TRBV30 and TRBJ2-6, with a possible D match to TRBD2 (5 bases). The germline gives CDR1 GTSNPN, CDR2 SVGIG (reference sequence). V lost 3 bases and J 2 bases, leaving 14 bases between the germline ends. CDR3 size: 16 residues. CDR3 nucleotide sequence: TGTGCCTGGAGAGGGCGGGCGGCGGCTGGGGCCAACGTCCTGACTTTC. Its protein product is CAWRGRAAAGANVLTF.

This sequence joins TRBV10-3 and TRBJ2-5; D gene uncertain. This CDR3 comprises 15 residues. V lost 0 bases and J 1 base, leaving 9 bases between the germline ends. Germline loops: CDR1 ENHRY, CDR2 SYGVKD. The CDR3 DNA is TGTGCCATCAGTGAGTCGCCCAACAGCCAAGAGACCCAGTACTTC. This encodes CAISESPNSQETQYF.

The V call is TRBV19, the J call TRBJ2-2; D might be TRBD2 (5 bases). CDR1 is LNHDA, CDR2 SQIVND, per germline (reference sequence). The CDR3 loop spans 14 amino acids. Trimming cost V 3 bases and J 5 bases, with 10 bases left between them. CDR3 nucleotide sequence: TGTGCCAGTAGTATCGACGGGGAGACCGGGGAGCTGTTTTTT. Translation gives CASSIDGETGELFF.

V is TRBV19 and J is TRBJ1-4; the match to TRBD1 covers 9 bases. V trimming: 5 bases; J trimming: 8 bases; junction bases outside the gene matches: 6. Per the germline V gene, CDR1 is LNHDA and CDR2 is SQIVND (reference sequence). The CDR3 contains 14 residues. CDR3 region: CASSSGTGYEKLFF. The DNA of the CDR3 is TGTGCCAGTAGTTCCGGGACAGGGTACGAAAAACTGTTTTTT. The full variable domain, with the rest looked up from reference TRBV19 and TRBJ1-4, is DGGITQSPKYLFRKEGQNVTLSCEQNLNHDAMYWYRQDPGQGLRLIYYSQIVNDFQKGDIAEGYSVSREKKESFPLTVTSAQKNPTAFYLCASSSGTGYEKLFFGSGTQLSVL.

V is TRBV7-8 and J is TRBJ2-7; 12 nucleotides agree with TRBD2. V gave up 3 bases and J gave up 2 bases; unmatched junction bases: 8. The CDR3 has 17 residues. Germline V CDR1 and CDR2: SGHVS, FQNEAQ. The CDR3 spells CASSFGTSGSTPYEQYF. The CDR3 DNA is TGTGCCAGCAGCTTCGGGACTAGCGGGTCTACCCCCTACGAGCAGTACTTC. Full variable domain (remainder filled in from reference TRBV7-8 and TRBJ2-7): GAGVSQSPRYKVAKRGQDVALRCDPISGHVSLFWYQQALGQGPEFLTYFQNEAQLDKSGLPSDRFFAERPEGSVSTLKIQRTQQEDSAVYLCASSFGTSGSTPYEQYFGPGTRLTVT.